These T cell receptor beta chains were read from a single sample in a study of shared clonotypes between healthy human individuals. Sequenced by immunoSEQ multiplex PCR; TCRdb stores in-frame clones only, minus some. The sample lists 550,000 to 800,000 clones; around 91% were seen once. Sequencing input: memory CD8+ T cells from PBMCs. Receptors were obtained from a man between 18 and 29 years old in good health. Some clones in this sample may be carry-over from other donors' samples. The conserved cysteine and the conserved F or W are not part of the CDR3 here.

>TRBJ2-1|TRBV27
ASSYGHHNEQF
>TRBJ2-7|TRBV19
ASSTLHREDGYEQY
>TRBJ2-7|TRBV25-1
ASSDLSYEQY
>TRBJ2-7|TRBV4-2
ASSQDRRSGTIYEQY
>TRBJ2-5|TRBV10-2
ASSEIGTGEETQY
>TRBJ2-1|TRBV5-1
ASSRTSGDNEQF
>TRBJ1-3|TRBV9
ASSPGGVSGNTIY
>TRBJ2-7|TRBV5-4
ASSLAAEGLAGMD
>TRBJ2-5|TRBV5-4
ASSSPGLGQETQY
>TRBJ2-7|TRBV27
ASSPGTGNSYEQY
>TRBJ2-2|TRBV18
ASSPLLSGRGTGELF
>TRBJ2-1|TRBV7-2
ASSLGGSGTSVYNEQF
>TRBJ1-1|TRBV28
ASSWWGSVNTEAF
>TRBJ2-7|TRBV2
ASAERTEAYEQY
>TRBJ1-1|TRBV2
ASSDNPGDAATNTEAF
>TRBJ2-1|TRBV5-1
ASSLETYWTSVYNEQF
>TRBJ2-7|TRBV27
ASSLGGPLEQY
>TRBJ1-4|TRBV19
ASSIRDTNEKLF
>TRBJ2-5|TRBV9
ASSVPGGTQY
>TRBJ2-7|TRBV18
ASSELAGTAYEQY
>TRBJ2-1|TRBV7-9
ASSLGVHNEQF